The entry that follows covers one T cell receptor (beta chain) sequence. The antigen remains undetermined. Trimming at V came to 6 bases and at J to 3 bases, leaving 12 bases not matched to a gene. The CDR3 runs to 16 residues. This entry is derived from a study of post-analysis software for immune sequencing data. Tagging with unique molecular identifiers was a feature of the TCR beta cDNA libraries. From approximately 0.95 to 9.8 million T cells, a few hundred thousand cDNA molecules were obtained. TCRdb recomputed calls from the PCR reads with MiXCR, one row per CDR3 protein. The sample has 450,000 to 650,000 distinct CDR3 sequences, roughly 47% seen once. Findings and caveats of the study: Patients carried roughly five TRBV segments more frequently than controls did, and TRBV5-6, TRBV5-1 and TRBV20-1 were among them. There was significantly lower normalized Chao1 diversity in multiple sclerosis patients than in controls.

This clonotype was obtained from a girl aged 5-17 years with multiple sclerosis. V and J are TRBV12-3 or TRBV12-4 and TRBJ2-7; 9 bases line up with TRBD2. The sample was blood. CDR3: CASSPIGSGRVYEQYF. In DNA form, the CDR3 reads TGTGCCAGCAGCCCTATTGGTAGCGGGAGAGTCTACGAGCAGTACTTC.